These 9 T cell receptor beta chains originate from one sample sequenced in a study of OX40 agonist ivuxolimab in advanced cancers. Using immunoSEQ multiplex PCR, the repertoire was profiled, and TCRdb retains in-frame clones only, with some absent. The table records about 84,000 clones, 75% to 90% of them present only once. Sequencing used CD4+ or CD8+ T cells sorted from blood, obtained in a trial of the OX40 agonist ivuxolimab. The receptors shown here come from an adult with an advanced solid tumor such as melanoma, head and neck, liver or kidney cancer.

This chain connects TRBV2 to TRBJ2-5; 8 positions match TRBD1. The length of the CDR3 is 12 residues. Germline-derived CDR1 and CDR2 are SNHLY and FYNNEI. V lost 10 bases, J lost 5 bases, and 6 bases stayed unmatched. This chain's CDR3 is CANARQGETQYF. The CDR3 region has the DNA TGTGCCAACGCAAGACAGGGGGAGACCCAGTACTTC.

As DNA, the CDR3 is TGTGCCAGCAGGCTGGGGACTAGCGGGACCTACGAGCAGTACTTC. The encoded protein is CASRLGTSGTYEQYF. V is TRBV4-2 and J is TRBJ2-7, with 13 bases lining up with TRBD2. This CDR3 has 15 residues. Germline V gene data show CDR1 as LGHNA and CDR2 as YNFKEQ. The V and J ends lost 6 bases and 2 bases, in that order; junction bases with no gene match: 4.

CDR3 in amino acids: CASSQGGAGATDTQYF. The DNA for the CDR3 is TGTGCCAGCAGCCAAGGGGGAGCGGGAGCCACAGATACGCAGTATTTT. V usage is TRBV4-2 and J usage is TRBJ2-3; 8 nucleotides line up with TRBD2. The germline V gene has CDR1 LGHNA and CDR2 YNFKEQ. V lost 1 base, J lost 2 bases, and 5 bases stayed unmatched. CDR3 length: 16 residues.

This clone was observed a handful of times. The chain has TRBV7-9 and TRBJ2-5; 14 nucleotides agree with TRBD2. The trim removed 5 bases at V and 5 bases at J, leaving 7 bases unmatched. This CDR3 comprises 16 residues. Germline-derived CDR1 and CDR2 are SEHNR and FQNEAQ (reference sequence). As DNA, the CDR3 is TGTGCCAGCAGCCCCGGACTAGCGGGAGGCATGGAGACCCAGTACTTC. Protein product: CASSPGLAGGMETQYF.

This clone was observed a few times. The chain couples TRBV5-1 to TRBJ2-3; 12 bases match TRBD2. Looked up from germline, CDR1 is SGHRS and CDR2 is YFSETQ. Trimming at V came to 3 bases and at J to 0 bases, leaving 2 bases not matched to a gene. The CDR3 length is 16 residues. The CDR3 protein is CASSWTSGTSTDTQYF. CDR3 in DNA: TGCGCCAGCAGCTGGACTAGCGGGACTAGCACAGATACGCAGTATTTT.

The chain couples TRBV5-1 to TRBJ1-1; tentative D call: TRBD1 (6 bases). Trimming shortened V by 1 base and J by 0 bases, and 10 bases separated the two germline ends. Germline V gives CDR1 SGHRS, CDR2 YFSETQ. This CDR3 spans 15 amino acids. For the CDR3, the DNA is TGCGCCAGCAGCTTGTTGGGGGCGGTGAACACTGAAGCTTTCTTT. Protein product: CASSLLGAVNTEAFF.

The chain uses TRBV6-5 and TRBJ1-2; D is uncertain. V was trimmed by 7 bases and J by 2 bases, leaving 14 bases between them. The CDR3 runs 14 residues. Germline CDR1 is MNHEY and CDR2 is SVGAGI. The CDR3 loop is CASNSVGPNYGYTF. The DNA of the CDR3 is TGTGCCAGCAACTCCGTAGGTCCGAACTATGGCTACACCTTC.

The V call is TRBV5-1, the J call TRBJ1-2; TRBD1 might be the D (5 bases). V was trimmed by 4 bases and J by 5 bases, leaving 15 bases between them. The CDR3 contains 14 residues. CDR1 SGHRS and CDR2 YFSETQ come from the germline V gene. CDR3 region: CASSPGEVWYGYTF. In DNA, the CDR3 is TGCGCCAGCAGCCCGGGGGAAGTGTGGTATGGCTACACCTTC. Full variable domain (missing parts from reference TRBV5-1 and TRBJ1-2): KAGVTQTPRYLIKTRGQQVTLSCSPISGHRSVSWYQQTPGQGLQFLFEYFSETQRNKGNFPGRFSGRQFSNSRSEMNVSTLELGDSALYLCASSPGEVWYGYTFGSGTRLTVV.

The chain recombines TRBV5-6 with TRBJ2-7; D perhaps matches TRBD2 (7 bases). Trimming pared 4 bases from V and 1 base from J, leaving 15 bases between. The CDR3 is 15 residues long. CDR1 and CDR2 (germline): SGHDT, YYEEEE. The CDR3 reads CASSTRGQGSYEQYF. The CDR3 DNA follows: TGTGCCAGCAGCACGCGGGGGCAGGGATCCTACGAGCAGTACTTC.